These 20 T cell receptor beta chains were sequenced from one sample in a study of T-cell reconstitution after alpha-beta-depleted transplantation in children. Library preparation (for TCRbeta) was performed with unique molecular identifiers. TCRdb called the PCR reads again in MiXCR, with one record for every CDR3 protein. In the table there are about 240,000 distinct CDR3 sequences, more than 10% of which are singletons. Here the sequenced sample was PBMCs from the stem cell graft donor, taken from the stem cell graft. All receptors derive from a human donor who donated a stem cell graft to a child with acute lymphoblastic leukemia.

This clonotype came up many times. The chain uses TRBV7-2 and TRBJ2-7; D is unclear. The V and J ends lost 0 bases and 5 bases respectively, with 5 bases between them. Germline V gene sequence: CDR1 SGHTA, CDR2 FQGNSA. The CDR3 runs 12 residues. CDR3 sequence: CASSLAPHEQYF. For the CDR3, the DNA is TGTGCCAGCAGCTTAGCCCCCCACGAGCAGTACTTC.

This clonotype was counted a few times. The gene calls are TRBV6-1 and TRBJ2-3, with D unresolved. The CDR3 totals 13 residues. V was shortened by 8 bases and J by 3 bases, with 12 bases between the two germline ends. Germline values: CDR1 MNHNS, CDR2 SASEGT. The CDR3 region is CASCVRFTDTQYF. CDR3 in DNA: TGTGCCAGCTGTGTTCGGTTTACAGATACGCAGTATTTT.

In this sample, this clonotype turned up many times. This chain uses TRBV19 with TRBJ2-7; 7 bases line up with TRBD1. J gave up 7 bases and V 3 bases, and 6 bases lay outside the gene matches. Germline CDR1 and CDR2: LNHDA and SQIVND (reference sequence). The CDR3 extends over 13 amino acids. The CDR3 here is CASSIRDSQEQYF. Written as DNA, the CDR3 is TGTGCCAGTAGTATTCGGGACAGTCAAGAGCAGTACTTC. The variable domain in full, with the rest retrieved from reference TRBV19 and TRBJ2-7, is DGGITQSPKYLFRKEGQNVTLSCEQNLNHDAMYWYRQDPGQGLRLIYYSQIVNDFQKGDIAEGYSVSREKKESFPLTVTSAQKNPTAFYLCASSIRDSQEQYFGPGTRLTVT.

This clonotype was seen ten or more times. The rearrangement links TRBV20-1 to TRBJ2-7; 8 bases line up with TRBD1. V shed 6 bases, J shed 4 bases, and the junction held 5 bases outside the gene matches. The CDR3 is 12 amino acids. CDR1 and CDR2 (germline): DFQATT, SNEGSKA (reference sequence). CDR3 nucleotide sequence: TGCAGTGCGGCAGGGGGCCTGTACGAGCAGTACTTC. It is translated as CSAAGGLYEQYF.

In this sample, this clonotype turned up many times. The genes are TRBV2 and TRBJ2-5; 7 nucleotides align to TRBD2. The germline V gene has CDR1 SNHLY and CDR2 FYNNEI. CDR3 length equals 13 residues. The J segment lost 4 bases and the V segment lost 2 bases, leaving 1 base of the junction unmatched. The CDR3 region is CASSEPGGETQYF. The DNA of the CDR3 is TGTGCCAGCAGTGAACCGGGGGGAGAGACCCAGTACTTC.

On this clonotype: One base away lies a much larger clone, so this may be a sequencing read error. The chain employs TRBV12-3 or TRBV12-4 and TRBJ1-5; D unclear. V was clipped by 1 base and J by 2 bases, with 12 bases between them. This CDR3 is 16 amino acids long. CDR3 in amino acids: CASSLGGQDGNQPQHF. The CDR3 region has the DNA TGTGCCAGCAGTTTAGGAGGGCAAGACGGCAATCAGCCCCAGCATTTT.

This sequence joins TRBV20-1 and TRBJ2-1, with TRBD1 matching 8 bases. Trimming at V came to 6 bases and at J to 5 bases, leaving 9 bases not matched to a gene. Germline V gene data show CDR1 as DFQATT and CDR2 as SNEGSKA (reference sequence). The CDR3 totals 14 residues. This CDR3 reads CSARDRRGHNEQFF. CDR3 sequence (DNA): TGCAGTGCCCGGGACAGGCGAGGGCACAATGAGCAGTTCTTC.

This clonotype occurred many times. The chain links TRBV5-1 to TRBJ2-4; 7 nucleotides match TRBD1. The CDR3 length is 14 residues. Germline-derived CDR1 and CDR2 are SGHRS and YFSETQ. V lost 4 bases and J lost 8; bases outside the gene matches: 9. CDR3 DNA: TGCGCCAGCAGCGTACTTTCAGGGGGTCACATTCAGTACTTC. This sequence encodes CASSVLSGGHIQYF.

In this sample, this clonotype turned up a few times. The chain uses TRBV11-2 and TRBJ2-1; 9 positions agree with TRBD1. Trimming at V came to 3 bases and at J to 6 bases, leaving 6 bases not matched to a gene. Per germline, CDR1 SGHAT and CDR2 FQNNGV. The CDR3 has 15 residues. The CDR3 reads CASSLIRDRVNEQFF. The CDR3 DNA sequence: TGTGCCAGCAGCTTGATACGGGACAGGGTCAATGAGCAGTTCTTC.

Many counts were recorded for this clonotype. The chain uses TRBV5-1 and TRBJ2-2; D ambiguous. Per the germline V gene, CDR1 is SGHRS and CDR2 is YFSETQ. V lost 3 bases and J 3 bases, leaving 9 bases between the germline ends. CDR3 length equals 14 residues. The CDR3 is CASSSASDTGELFF. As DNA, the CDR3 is TGCGCCAGCAGCTCGGCGTCGGACACCGGGGAGCTGTTTTTT.

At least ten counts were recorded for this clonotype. The CDR3 region has the DNA TGCGCCAGCAGCTTGGACTTGGACTCCTACGAGCAGTACTTC. This encodes CASSLDLDSYEQYF. The chain recombines TRBV5-1 with TRBJ2-7; D not resolved. This CDR3 region has 14 residues. Trimming cost V 0 bases and J 0 bases, with 7 bases left between them. Germline CDR1 reads SGHRS; CDR2 reads YFSETQ.

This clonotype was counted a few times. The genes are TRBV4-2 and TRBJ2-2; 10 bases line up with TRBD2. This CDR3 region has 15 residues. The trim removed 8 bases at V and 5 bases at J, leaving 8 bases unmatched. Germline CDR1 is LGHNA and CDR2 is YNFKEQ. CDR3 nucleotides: TGTGCCAGCGGAGGGCTAGCGGGAGATACCGGGGAGCTGTTTTTT. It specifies CASGGLAGDTGELFF.

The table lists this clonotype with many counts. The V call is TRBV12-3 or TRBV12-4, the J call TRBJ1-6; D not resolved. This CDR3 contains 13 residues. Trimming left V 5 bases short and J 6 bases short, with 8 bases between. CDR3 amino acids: CASSPGFNSPLHF. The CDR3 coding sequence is TGTGCCAGCAGTCCAGGTTTTAATTCACCCCTCCACTTT.

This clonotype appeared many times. CDR3 sequence reads: CSARRGAGELFF. Here the CDR3 DNA reads TGCAGTGCAAGAAGGGGAGCCGGGGAGCTGTTTTTT. The V gene is TRBV20-1, the J gene TRBJ2-2; perhaps D is TRBD1 or TRBD2 (5 bases each). Per the germline V gene, CDR1 is DFQATT and CDR2 is SNEGSKA (reference sequence). The V gene lost 6 bases and the J gene lost 6 bases, with 11 bases spanning the gap. This CDR3 region has 12 residues.

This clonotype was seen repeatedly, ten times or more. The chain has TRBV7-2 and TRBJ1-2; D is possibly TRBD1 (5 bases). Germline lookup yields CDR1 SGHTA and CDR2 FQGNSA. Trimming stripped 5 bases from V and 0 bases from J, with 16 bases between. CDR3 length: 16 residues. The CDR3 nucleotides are TGTGCCAGCAGCCCGAACAGGTCAAAAGCTAACTATGGCTACACCTTC. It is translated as CASSPNRSKANYGYTF. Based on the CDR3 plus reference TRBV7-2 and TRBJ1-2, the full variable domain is GAGVSQSPSNKVTEKGKDVELRCDPISGHTALYWYRQSLGQGLEFLIYFQGNSAPDKSGLPSDRFSAERTGGSVSTLTIQRTQQEDSAVYLCASSPNRSKANYGYTFGSGTRLTVV.

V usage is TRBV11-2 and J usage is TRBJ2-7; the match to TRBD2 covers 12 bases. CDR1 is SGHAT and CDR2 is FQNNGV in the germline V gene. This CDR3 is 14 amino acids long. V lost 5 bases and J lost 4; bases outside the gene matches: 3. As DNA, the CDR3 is TGTGCCAGCAGCGCGGGACTAGCGGGTTACGAGCAGTACTTC. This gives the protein CASSAGLAGYEQYF.

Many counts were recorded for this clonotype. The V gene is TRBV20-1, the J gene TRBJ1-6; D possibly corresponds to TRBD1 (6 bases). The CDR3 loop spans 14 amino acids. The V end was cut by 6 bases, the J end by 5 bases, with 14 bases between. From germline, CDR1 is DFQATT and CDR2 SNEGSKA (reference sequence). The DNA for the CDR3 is TGCAGTGCGGAACGGGGGGCGGATAATTCACCCCTCCACTTT. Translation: CSAERGADNSPLHF.

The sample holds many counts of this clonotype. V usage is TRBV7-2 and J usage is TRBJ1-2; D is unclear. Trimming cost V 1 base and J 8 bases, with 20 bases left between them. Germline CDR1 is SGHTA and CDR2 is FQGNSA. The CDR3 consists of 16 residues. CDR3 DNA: TGTGCCAGCAGCTTAGTGAGGGCTTCGGGCCCAATGGGCTACACCTTC. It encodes CASSLVRASGPMGYTF.

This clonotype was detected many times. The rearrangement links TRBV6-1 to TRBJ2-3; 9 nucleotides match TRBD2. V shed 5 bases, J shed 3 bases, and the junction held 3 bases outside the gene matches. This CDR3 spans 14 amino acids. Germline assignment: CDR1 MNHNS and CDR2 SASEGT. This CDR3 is CASSRTSVTDTQYF. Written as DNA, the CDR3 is TGTGCCAGCAGTCGGACTAGCGTAACAGATACGCAGTATTTT.

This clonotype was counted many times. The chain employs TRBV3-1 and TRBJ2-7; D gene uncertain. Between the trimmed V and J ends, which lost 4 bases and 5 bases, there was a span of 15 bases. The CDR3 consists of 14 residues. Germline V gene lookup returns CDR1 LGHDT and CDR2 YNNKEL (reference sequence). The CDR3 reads CASSLRSRKDEQYF. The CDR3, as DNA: TGTGCCAGCAGCCTTCGGAGTCGAAAGGACGAGCAGTACTTC.